Given below is one TCR beta chain in context. The data were obtained in a study of T cells after posttransplantation cyclophosphamide. V was trimmed by 5 bases and J by 2 bases, leaving 6 bases between them. Per germline, CDR1 DFQATT and CDR2 SNEGSKA (reference sequence). The CDR3 is 11 residues long. Cells defined as naive were viable CD3+CD4+ or CD3+CD8+ and CCR7+CD45RA+CD45RO-CD95-CD27+CD28+. Clones were read by immunoSEQ multiplex PCR, and TCRdb kept only the in-frame ones, dropping some. The data show thousands of clones, just under 97% seen once. The sequence came from a woman aged 45-65 years in good health and a related stem cell transplant donor. The material sequenced was naive CD8+ T cells sorted from PBMCs. The chain uses TRBV20-1 and TRBJ1-1; D is ambiguous. The CDR3 sequence: CSAPVNTEAFF. The DNA of the CDR3 is TGCAGTGCTCCCGTAAACACTGAAGCTTTCTTT.